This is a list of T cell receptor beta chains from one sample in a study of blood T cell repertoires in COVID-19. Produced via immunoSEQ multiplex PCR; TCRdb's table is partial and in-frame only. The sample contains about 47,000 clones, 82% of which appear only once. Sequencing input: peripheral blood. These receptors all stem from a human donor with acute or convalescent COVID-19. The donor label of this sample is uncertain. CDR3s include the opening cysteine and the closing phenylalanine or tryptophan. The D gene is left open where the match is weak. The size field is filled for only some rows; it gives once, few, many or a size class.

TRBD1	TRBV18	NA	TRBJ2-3	CASSPDRGRDTQYF	TGTGCCAGCTCACCGGACAGGGGCAGAGATACGCAGTATTTT
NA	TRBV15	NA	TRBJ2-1	CATSGLRTDYNEQFF	TGTGCCACCAGCGGACTACGGACGGATTACAATGAGCAGTTCTTC
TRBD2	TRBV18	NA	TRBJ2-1	CASSAGGGALYEQFF	TGTGCCAGCTCAGCCGGCGGGGGGGCGCTTTATGAGCAGTTCTTC
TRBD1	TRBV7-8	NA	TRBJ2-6	CASSVGQAGANVLTF	TGTGCCAGCAGCGTTGGACAGGCTGGGGCCAACGTCCTGACTTTC
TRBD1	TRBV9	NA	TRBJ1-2	CASSPQGTGVSGYTF	TGTGCCAGCAGCCCCCAAGGGACAGGGGTATCCGGCTACACCTTC
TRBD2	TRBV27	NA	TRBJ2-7	CASSSRTSGSLYEQYF	TGTGCCAGCAGTTCAAGGACTAGCGGGAGTCTCTACGAGCAGTACTTC
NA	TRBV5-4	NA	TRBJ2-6	CASSLTTIYMTKAGANVLTF	TGTGCCAGCAGCTTGACGACTATTTACATGACCAAGGCTGGGGCCAACGTCCTGACTTTC
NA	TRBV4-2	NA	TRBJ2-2	CASSQPSGTGELFF	TGTGCCAGCAGCCAACCCTCCGGGACCGGGGAGCTGTTTTTT
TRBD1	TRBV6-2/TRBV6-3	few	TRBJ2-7	CASSLLGTVSYEQYF	TGTGCCAGCAGTTTATTAGGGACAGTTTCCTACGAGCAGTACTTC
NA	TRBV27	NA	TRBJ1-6	CASSPSSYNSPLHF	TGTGCCAGCAGTCCCAGCTCCTATAATTCACCCCTCCACTTT
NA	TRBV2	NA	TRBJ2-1	CASRGGTHNEQFF	TGTGCCAGCAGAGGGGGTACACACAATGAGCAGTTCTTC
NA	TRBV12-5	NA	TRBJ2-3	CASGLAPRDTQYF	TGTGCTAGTGGTTTGGCCCCCCGGGATACGCAGTATTTT
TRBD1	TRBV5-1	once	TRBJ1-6	CASSADRANSPLHF	TGCGCCAGCAGCGCTGACAGGGCTAATTCACCCCTCCACTTT
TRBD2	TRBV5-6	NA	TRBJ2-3	CASSSLGGGSDTQYF	TGTGCCAGCAGCTCCCTAGGCGGGGGGTCAGATACGCAGTATTTT
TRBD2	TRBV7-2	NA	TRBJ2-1	CASSWPTSGSSYNEQFF	TGTGCCAGCAGCTGGCCGACTAGCGGGAGCTCCTACAATGAGCAGTTCTTC
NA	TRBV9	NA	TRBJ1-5	CASSGTGGQPQHF	TGTGCCAGCAGCGGGACGGGGGGTCAGCCCCAGCATTTT
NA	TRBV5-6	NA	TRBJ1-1	CASSTIQGRNTEAFF	TGTGCCAGCAGCACTATCCAGGGCCGTAACACTGAAGCTTTCTTT
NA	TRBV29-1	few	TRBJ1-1	CRVGGAPTEAFF	TGCAGGGTGGGTGGGGCGCCCACTGAAGCTTTCTTT
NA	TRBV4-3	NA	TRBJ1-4	CASSQVQGKGEKLFF	TGCGCCAGCAGCCAAGTACAGGGCAAGGGCGAAAAACTGTTTTTT
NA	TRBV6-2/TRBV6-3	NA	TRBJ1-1	CASSYPRPALRGTEAFF	TGTGCCAGCAGTTATCCAAGACCGGCGCTCAGGGGCACTGAAGCTTTCTTT
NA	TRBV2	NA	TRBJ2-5	CASGDIEGETQYF	TGTGCCAGCGGGGATATCGAGGGTGAGACCCAGTACTTC
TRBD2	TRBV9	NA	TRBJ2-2	CASSVGLAGGNTGELFF	TGTGCCAGCAGCGTAGGGCTAGCGGGAGGGAACACCGGGGAGCTGTTTTTT
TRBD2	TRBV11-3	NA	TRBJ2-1	CASSWTSGRRNEQFF	TGTGCCAGCAGCTGGACTAGCGGGAGACGGAATGAGCAGTTCTTC
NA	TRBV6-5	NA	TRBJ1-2	CASSFRGYGYTF	TGTGCCAGCAGTTTTCGGGGATATGGCTACACCTTC
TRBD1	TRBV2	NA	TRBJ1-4	CASGGTGNEKLFF	TGTGCCAGCGGTGGGACAGGGAATGAAAAACTGTTTTTT
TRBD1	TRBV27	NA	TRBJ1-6	CASSSSPQGGESPLHF	TGTGCCAGCAGTTCCTCTCCCCAAGGGGGCGAATCACCCCTCCACTTT
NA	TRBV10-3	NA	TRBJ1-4	CAIREDTQSEKLFF	TGTGCCATCAGAGAGGACACACAGAGTGAAAAACTGTTTTTT
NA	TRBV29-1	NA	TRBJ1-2	CSALAGGVEGYTF	TGCAGCGCCCTGGCCGGAGGGGTAGAAGGCTACACCTTC
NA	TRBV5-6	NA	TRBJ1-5	CASSTQTNHRGNQPQHF	TGTGCCAGCAGCACCCAAACTAATCACAGGGGCAATCAGCCCCAGCATTTT
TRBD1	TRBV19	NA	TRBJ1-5	CASSTRRTGVVLSNQPQHF	TGTGCCAGTAGTACGCGTCGGACAGGGGTGGTATTAAGCAATCAGCCCCAGCATTTT
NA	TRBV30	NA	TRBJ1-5	CAWSVRGQADQPQHF	TGTGCCTGGAGTGTAAGGGGACAAGCGGATCAGCCCCAGCATTTT
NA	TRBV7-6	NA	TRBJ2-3	CASSSGPGLSTDTQYF	TGTGCCAGCAGTTCAGGCCCTGGACTGTCCACAGATACGCAGTATTTT
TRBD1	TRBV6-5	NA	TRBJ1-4	CASSWTGQGPEEKLFF	TGTGCCAGCAGTTGGACCGGACAGGGGCCGGAGGAAAAACTGTTTTTT
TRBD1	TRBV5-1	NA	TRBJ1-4	CASRGQGFSREKLFF	TGCGCCAGCAGAGGACAGGGTTTCTCCCGGGAAAAACTGTTTTTT
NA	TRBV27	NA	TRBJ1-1	CASRGGAGTEAFF	TGTGCCAGCAGAGGGGGAGCAGGCACTGAAGCTTTCTTT
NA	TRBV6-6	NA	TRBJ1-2	CASNLRQDLWGYTF	TGTGCCAGCAATCTCCGACAGGATCTATGGGGCTACACCTTC